This TCR beta chain was identified during a study of shared clonotypes between healthy human individuals (TCRdb year 2020). With respect to the entire study: Three men and a couple of women, aged 18 to 49 years, made up the cohort. Between about 0.9 and 9 billion PBMCs per donor were obtained by leukapheresis. Libraries were prepared and TCR repertoires were sequenced by different laboratories using diverse techniques, in order to increase sequencing depth and limit assay-specific biases. To estimate repertoire size and how much clonotype sharing occurs between individuals, the study deeply sequenced the blood TCR repertoires of about 5 healthy adults. For each donor, three plates each were used for CD4 naive and CD4 memory, two plates were used for CD8 naive, and one plate was used for CD8 memory. Summary of the overall study and its limitations: Incomplete sequencing was indicated by rarefaction of sorted-subset datasets, despite the large sequencing depth. Based on pairwise subsampling, the degree of clonotype sharing among donors was expected to be affected by sequencing depth. Sampling was restricted to blood, and TCR repertoires in tissues likely differ from the TCR repertoires found in blood. Naive subsets generally had larger estimated clonotype richness than memory subsets did. When four donors were compared, the shared fraction of clonotypes was about 5% for naive CD4, about 4% for naive CD8, 2% to 2.5% for memory CD4, and 0.35% to 0.5% for memory CD8. Higher generation probabilities were observed for clonotypes shared by all four sorted-subset donors than for non-shared clonotypes. The small number of donors limited the genetic and exposure-history diversity represented.

A word on this clone: Its antigen remains undetermined. No per-base quality is available; no much larger clone lies one base away.

A distance of 10 bases separates the germline ends of V and J, which lose 7 bases and 4 bases respectively. Spanning cysteine to phenylalanine, the CDR3 consists of 12 amino acids. Just the 36-base CDR3 DNA is kept, in frame starting at base 1. Via the germline V gene, CDR1 is MNHEY and CDR2 SVGAGI. Using the deep immunoSEQ assay, multiplex PCR amplified TCR CDR3 regions from genomic DNA. For each cell subset, the extracted genomic DNA was distributed evenly across all wells of several immunoSEQ 96-well plates, and each plate served as one replicate. For sorted subsets, about 220 ng of genomic DNA, equivalent to around 31,000 T cell genomes, went into each replicate PCR. The purified libraries were quantified using a Qubit 3.0 fluorometer, sized with a Bioanalyzer 2100, and then quantified again using the KAPA Library Quantification kit. A separate single-read 150-cycle Illumina NextSeq 550 flow cell was used to sequence each immunoSEQ 96-well plate. The original pipeline was this. Because the immunoSEQ output held only junctional sequences and lacked quality scores, the filtering could not match the filtering applied to full-length reads. Sequences were annotated with PyIR, a Python wrapper for IgBLAST v1.9, using IMGT germline references to assign V/J genes and CDR3. Any read was removed if the V/J assignment was weak (E-value above 1e-6), the CDR3 was missing, or the read contained stop codons, out-of-frame junctions, or ambiguous translated residues. V3J clonotypes were defined as sequences sharing an identical inferred V gene, J gene, and CDR3 amino acid sequence. To compute the percentage overlap between repertoires, the number of shared unique clonotypes was divided by the size of the smaller repertoire. Repertoire richness was assessed with RTK rarefaction, the Chao1 estimator, and Recon v2.1 estimates of unobserved clonotypes. Generation probabilities were computed with OLGA for all TCRbeta clonotypes obtained by the gDNA method from several donors. In its TCRdb copy, this immuneACCESS table keeps in-frame sequences only and misses some clones. Where compared with another copy, unresolved V genes explain less than half of these, and the others have no known cause. That table gives V, J and clone size, and the DNA gave D and trimming. The sample has 1,500,000 or so clones on record, around 98.5% of them singletons. The top ten clonotypes cover approximately 0.38% of the sample.

Healthy HIV-negative adults with no recently reported acute infections or vaccinations were included as donors. Only Caucasian adults living in Nashville, Tennessee, USA were represented among the donors. CD4+ T cells were enriched by magnetic negative selection, after which naive cells were positively selected on CD45RA and the negative fraction was taken as the memory subset. Blood was obtained by leukapheresis, after which PBMCs were separated by Ficoll-Histopaque density gradient centrifugation and cryopreserved in liquid nitrogen vapor phase. Purity and quantity of every magnetically sorted T cell population were checked by analytical flow cytometry. From each sorted fraction, genomic DNA was isolated and quantified by UV absorbance on a Nanodrop 2000c.

This receptor chain uses TRBV6-5 and TRBJ1-2; the D gene identity is not certain. The clonotype originates from a man aged 30 to 45 in good health. The source material was naive CD4+ T cells sorted from blood. In light of the paper, this sample's cell subset or site label describes: CD45RA+ positively selected. The DNA is TGTGCCAGCAATTCAGGAAGCTATGGCTACACCTTC. Its protein is CASNSGSYGYTF.